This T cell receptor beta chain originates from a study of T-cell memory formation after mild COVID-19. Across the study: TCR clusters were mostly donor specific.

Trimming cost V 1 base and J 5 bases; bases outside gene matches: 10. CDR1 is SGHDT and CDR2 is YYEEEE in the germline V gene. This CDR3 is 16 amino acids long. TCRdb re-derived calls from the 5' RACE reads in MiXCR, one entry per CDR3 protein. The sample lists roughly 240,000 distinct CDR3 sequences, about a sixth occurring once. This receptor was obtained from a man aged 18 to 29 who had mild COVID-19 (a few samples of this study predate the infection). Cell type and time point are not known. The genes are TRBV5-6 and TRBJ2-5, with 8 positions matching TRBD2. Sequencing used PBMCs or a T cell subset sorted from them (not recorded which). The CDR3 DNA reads TGTGCCAGCAGCTTGCGGCGGGGGGCCGTGTTCGAGACCCAGTACTTC. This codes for CASSLRRGAVFETQYF.